The 14 T cell receptor beta chains presented below share a single source sample, sequenced in a study of CD8 T cells in ankylosing spondylitis. MiXCR, applied by TCRdb to the 5' RACE reads, yields one record per CDR3 protein. The data show more than 150,000 distinct CDR3 sequences, approximately 18% seen once. Material for sequencing was blood, either unsorted or a sorted T cell fraction (not recorded which). All receptors derive from a male donor aged 5-30 years with ankylosing spondylitis or in good health (not recorded which).

This clonotype appeared many times. This chain uses TRBV20-1 with TRBJ2-1; D perhaps matches TRBD2 (5 bases). The CDR3 consists of 12 residues. Germline loops: CDR1 DFQATT, CDR2 SNEGSKA (reference sequence). The ends were cut back, 4 bases at V and 12 bases at J, with 16 bases in the middle. The CDR3 region is CSANPTPAGQFF. CDR3 in DNA: TGCAGTGCTAATCCCACCCCCGCGGGGCAGTTCTTC.

In this sample, this clonotype turned up many times. This chain connects TRBV20-1 to TRBJ1-1, with D perhaps matching TRBD1 (5 bases). Trimming took 7 bases from V and 3 from J, leaving 18 bases between them. CDR1 is DFQATT and CDR2 is SNEGSKA in the germline V gene (reference sequence). This CDR3 contains 14 residues. CDR3 region: CSVGGGDSDTEAFF. In nucleotides, the CDR3 is TGCAGTGTGGGGGGAGGGGACTCGGACACTGAAGCTTTCTTT.

This clonotype was found once. The J gene is TRBJ2-1, the V gene TRBV6-5; no reliable D call. This CDR3 has 13 residues. CDR1 and CDR2 from the germline V gene are MNHEY and SVGAGI. Trimming shortened V by 3 bases and J by 2 bases, and 5 bases separated the two germline ends. CDR3 sequence reads: CASSYSPYNEQFF. CDR3 in DNA: TGTGCCAGCAGTTATTCTCCCTACAATGAGCAGTTCTTC.

This clonotype was observed at least ten times. The rearrangement uses TRBV24-1 and TRBJ2-2; D is possibly TRBD1 (6 bases). This CDR3 is 16 amino acids long. V was trimmed by 0 bases and J by 1 base, leaving 8 bases between them. Germline assignment: CDR1 KGHDR and CDR2 SFDVKD. The CDR3 reads CATSDLTGRNTGELFF. Here the CDR3 DNA reads TGTGCCACCAGTGATTTGACAGGGAGGAACACCGGGGAGCTGTTTTTT.

This clonotype was observed many times. The CDR3 spells CSAPPMGRIGELFF. In DNA form, the CDR3 reads TGCAGTGCTCCGCCTATGGGGAGGATCGGGGAGCTGTTTTTT. The chain recombines TRBV20-1 with TRBJ2-2; TRBD2 might be the D (6 bases). Germline loops: CDR1 DFQATT, CDR2 SNEGSKA (reference sequence). CDR3 size: 14 residues. Trimming stripped 5 bases from V and 7 bases from J, with 17 bases between.

The table lists this clonotype with many counts. This chain connects TRBV9 to TRBJ1-1, with unresolved D. Trimming pared 2 bases from V and 1 base from J, leaving 9 bases between. The CDR3 has 14 amino acids. Germline V gene lookup returns CDR1 SGDLS and CDR2 YYNGEE. Here the CDR3 reads CASSVGDANTEAFF. CDR3 sequence (DNA): TGTGCCAGCAGCGTTGGTGATGCGAACACTGAAGCTTTCTTT.

In its sample, this clonotype was seen many times. The chain has TRBV2 and TRBJ2-1, with 10 bases identical to TRBD1. V was clipped by 6 bases and J by 7 bases; unmatched bases: 6. The CDR3 has 14 residues. Germline values: CDR1 SNHLY, CDR2 FYNNEI. Here the CDR3 reads CASRRDRGRNEQFF. The CDR3 DNA sequence: TGTGCCAGCAGGAGGGACAGGGGAAGGAATGAGCAGTTCTTC.

Turning to this clonotype: The junction departs from germline at one end; a sequencing error may be responsible. The J gene is TRBJ2-2, the V gene TRBV7-9, with D uncertain. Germline CDR1 is SEHNR and CDR2 is FQNEAQ (reference sequence). The CDR3 is 16 amino acids. The CDR3 loop reads CDSILGDTPRTGELFF. CDR3 in DNA: TGTGACAGCATCTTAGGTGACACCCCCCGGACCGGGGAGCTGTTTTTT.

In its sample, this clonotype was seen a few times. A much bigger clone sits one base away, suggesting this may be a read error. The chain combines TRBV12-3 or TRBV12-4 with TRBJ2-5; 9 nucleotides align to TRBD1. Trimming at V came to 4 bases and at J to 4 bases, leaving 1 base not matched to a gene. This CDR3 region has 13 residues. This chain's CDR3 is CASSYRGRETQYF. CDR3 in DNA: TGTGCCAGCAGTTACAGGGGGCGAGAGACCCAGTACTTC.

Many counts were recorded for this clonotype. The chain joins TRBV5-5 to TRBJ1-1; D unclear. The CDR3 extends over 14 amino acids. V dropped 4 bases and J dropped 3 bases, with 13 bases sitting between them. CDR1 and CDR2 (germline): SGHKS, YYEKEE (reference sequence). CDR3 loop: CASSPYLGHTEAFF. CDR3 nucleotide sequence: TGTGCCAGCAGCCCGTACTTAGGCCACACTGAAGCTTTCTTT.

There are many counts of this clonotype. The chain carries TRBV6-5 and TRBJ2-5; tentatively, D is TRBD2 (6 bases). V shed 0 bases and J shed 3 bases, with 17 bases lying between them. The CDR3 extends over 17 amino acids. Germline lookup yields CDR1 MNHEY and CDR2 SVGAGI. The CDR3 here is CASSYSTPGTGKETQYF. As DNA, the CDR3 is TGTGCCAGCAGTTACTCGACCCCCGGGACTGGAAAAGAGACCCAGTACTTC.

This clonotype occurred many times. The chain couples TRBV7-6 to TRBJ1-3; possibly TRBD1 for D (5 bases). Germline V CDR1 and CDR2: SGHVS, FNYEAQ. With 7 bases removed from V and 0 bases from J, the gap between germline ends came to 13 bases. This CDR3 comprises 15 residues. CDR3 nucleotide sequence: TGTGCCAGCACCGTATCCGGGACCTCTGGAAACACCATATATTTT. Residues: CASTVSGTSGNTIYF.

This clonotype was observed many times. V is TRBV3-1 and J is TRBJ2-3, with D hard to call. The CDR3 is made up of 14 amino acids. Germline-derived CDR1 and CDR2 are LGHDT and YNNKEL (reference sequence). The V end was cut by 1 base, the J end by 5 bases, with 10 bases between. CDR3 sequence (DNA): TGTGCCAGCAGCCAAGTATGGGATAGAGATACGCAGTATTTT. This translates into CASSQVWDRDTQYF.

The chain combines TRBV30 with TRBJ2-1; D unclear. Trimming cost V 0 bases and J 6 bases, with 9 bases left between them. The CDR3 totals 13 residues. Germline V lookup: CDR1 GTSNPN, CDR2 SVGIG (reference sequence). The CDR3 is CAWSVLWANEQFF. CDR3 DNA sequence: TGTGCCTGGAGTGTACTATGGGCCAATGAGCAGTTCTTC.